The present T cell receptor beta chain was sequenced within a study of T cells in Graves' hyperthyroidism and ophthalmopathy. The CDR3 sequence is 13 residues long. The germline gives CDR1 SNHLY, CDR2 FYNNEI. The V and J ends lost 7 bases and 5 bases respectively, with 14 bases between them. There are a few counts of this clonotype. Its antigen is unknown. TCR beta CDR3 regions were amplified from RNA. During a first-round RT-PCR of the TCR CDR3, the HTBI primer set was used. TCRdb reanalysed the multiplex PCR reads using MiXCR and keeps one entry per CDR3 protein. The sample lists fewer than 750,000 distinct CDR3 sequences, approximately 44% occurring once. Study observations and caveats: Patients with ophthalmopathy were separated from those with stable hyperthyroidism by a 13 V-J model.

This sequence joins TRBV2 and TRBJ2-5; tentative D call: TRBD1 (5 bases). Sequenced: peripheral blood or thyroid tissue (not recorded which). The TCR originated in a woman between 18 and 29 years old with Graves' hyperthyroidism. CDR3 sequence (DNA): TGTGCCAGCACGGTGGGGCGCATGGAGACCCAGTACTTC. Amino acids: CASTVGRMETQYF.